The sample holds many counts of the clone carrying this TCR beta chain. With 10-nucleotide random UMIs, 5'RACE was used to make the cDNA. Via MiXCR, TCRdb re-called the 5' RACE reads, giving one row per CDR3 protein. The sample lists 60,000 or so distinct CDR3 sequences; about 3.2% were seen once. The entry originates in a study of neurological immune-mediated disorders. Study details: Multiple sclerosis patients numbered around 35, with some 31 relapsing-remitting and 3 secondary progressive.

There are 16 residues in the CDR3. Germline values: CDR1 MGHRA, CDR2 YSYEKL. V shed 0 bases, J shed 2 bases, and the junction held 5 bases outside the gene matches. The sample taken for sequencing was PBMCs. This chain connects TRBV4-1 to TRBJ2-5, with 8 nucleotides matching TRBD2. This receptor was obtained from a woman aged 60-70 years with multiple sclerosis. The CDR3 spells CASSQDTQRGQETQYF. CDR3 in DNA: TGCGCCAGCAGCCAAGATACCCAGCGGGGGCAAGAGACCCAGTACTTC.